The 14 T cell receptor beta chains below come from one sample, sequenced in a study of shared clonotypes between healthy human individuals. Some clones are missing from TCRdb's copy, which holds only in-frame ones; the method was immunoSEQ multiplex PCR. Of 800,000 to 1,200,000 clones listed, about 80% were seen once; the top ten hold approximately 0.5%. The sequenced sample consisted of memory CD4+ T cells from PBMCs. Documented subset: CD45RA-negative fraction. The receptors come from a man between 18 and 35 years old in good health. Some clones in this sample may be carry-over from other donors' samples.

The table lists this clone with a few counts. This chain joins TRBV28 and TRBJ1-2, with D perhaps TRBD1 (5 bases). Trimming removed 3 bases at V and 8 bases at J, with 13 bases between. This CDR3 spans 13 amino acids. The V gene's germline CDR1 is MDHEN and CDR2 SYDVKM. CDR3 loop: CASSLTVGGGYTF. The CDR3 nucleotides are TGTGCCAGCAGTTTGACAGTTGGCGGGGGCTACACCTTC.

This clone was seen a few times. V usage is TRBV25-1 and J usage is TRBJ1-6; 9 bases map to TRBD1. V shed 8 bases, J shed 10 bases, and the junction held 9 bases outside the gene matches. The CDR3 sequence is 14 residues long. The germline V gene has CDR1 MGHDK and CDR2 SYGVNS. The CDR3 reads CASQAGTGWSPLHF. The DNA of the CDR3 is TGTGCCAGCCAAGCCGGGACAGGGTGGTCACCCCTCCACTTT.

This CDR3 is CASSRPGGRVSYGYTF. DNA of the CDR3: TGTGCCAGCAGTCGTCCCGGGGGGCGAGTAAGCTATGGCTACACCTTC. The rearrangement joins TRBV28 to TRBJ1-2; D might be TRBD1 (6 bases). The CDR3 contains 16 residues. V gave up 5 bases and J gave up 4 bases, with 20 bases separating them. Germline V CDR1 and CDR2: MDHEN, SYDVKM.

This sequence joins TRBV7-2 and TRBJ1-1; D unresolved. The V and J ends lost 2 bases and 0 bases respectively, with 7 bases between them. CDR3 length: 14 amino acids. The germline V gene has CDR1 SGHTA and CDR2 FQGNSA. The CDR3 spells CASSLRRVNTEAFF. In nucleotides, the CDR3 is TGTGCCAGCAGCTTAAGAAGGGTGAACACTGAAGCTTTCTTT. The variable domain in full, with the rest retrieved from reference TRBV7-2 and TRBJ1-1, is GAGVSQSPSNKVTEKGKDVELRCDPISGHTALYWYRQSLGQGLEFLIYFQGNSAPDKSGLPSDRFSAERTGGSVSTLTIQRTQQEDSAVYLCASSLRRVNTEAFFGQGTRLTVV.

This clone was observed at least ten times. Other DNA sequences within the sample encode an identical CDR3. As DNA, the CDR3 is TGTGCCAGCAGTGTGAAGGGAGCGGGAACTGAAGCTTTCTTT. Protein: CASSVKGAGTEAFF. This chain joins TRBV6-1 and TRBJ1-1; unclear D gene. Germline V CDR1 and CDR2: MNHNS, SASEGT. V dropped 4 bases and J dropped 5 bases, with 14 bases sitting between them. The CDR3 covers 14 residues.

The V and J genes are TRBV27 and TRBJ2-1; 11 bases align to TRBD2. The V gene end was trimmed by 4 bases and the J gene end by 6 bases; junction bases not matched to a gene: 5. CDR1 and CDR2 (germline): MNHEY, SMNVEV (reference sequence). This CDR3 spans 15 amino acids. The CDR3 coding sequence is TGTGCCAGCAGTTCGCCTAGCGGGAGGAGCAATGAGCAGTTCTTC. As protein: CASSSPSGRSNEQFF.

This clone occurred a few times. The rearrangement links TRBV21-1 to TRBJ2-3; the D call of TRBD2 is as the table states it, not checked on the DNA. TRBV21-1 is designated a pseudogene. CDR3 size: 16 residues. The CDR3 sequence is CASSKGRVTDTDTQYF. The CDR3 DNA reads as TGTGCCAGCAGCAAGGGGAGAGTCACCGACACAGATACGCAGTATTTT.

V gene TRBV5-1 combines with J gene TRBJ1-5; a possible D gene is TRBD1 (5 bases). V lost 4 bases and J 3 bases, leaving 11 bases between the germline ends. Germline CDR1 and CDR2: SGHRS and YFSETQ. The CDR3 covers 14 residues. For the CDR3, the DNA is TGCGCCAGCAGCCAGGGAGGCCCCAATCAGCCCCAGCATTTT. Its protein is CASSQGGPNQPQHF.

This chain connects TRBV2 to TRBJ1-1, with D hard to call. CDR1 and CDR2 from the germline V gene are SNHLY and FYNNEI. The ends were cut back, 0 bases at V and 10 bases at J, with 12 bases in the middle. CDR3 length: 13 amino acids. CDR3 residues: CASSEARGSIAFF. CDR3 nucleotide sequence: TGTGCCAGCAGTGAAGCGCGAGGGAGTATAGCTTTCTTT.

With respect to this clone: A read error may account for a junction end that differs from germline. The rearrangement links TRBV2 to TRBJ2-7, with TRBD1 matching 7 bases. Germline V gene sequence: CDR1 SNHLY, CDR2 FYNNEI. The CDR3 covers 12 residues. In DNA form, the CDR3 reads TGTGCCAGCAGTGAAGCGCTCTCAGGGGGAGCATTC. Translated, it gives CASSEALSGGAF.

About this clone itself: The sample has other DNA sequences that encode this CDR3 too. The chain links TRBV29-1 to TRBJ1-2, with TRBD1 matching over 9 bases. The CDR3 contains 14 residues. The J segment lost 2 bases and the V segment lost 2 bases, leaving 3 bases of the junction unmatched. Germline loops: CDR1 SQVTM, CDR2 ANQGSEA. CDR3 loop: CSVERGQGNYGYTF. CDR3 sequence (DNA): TGCAGCGTTGAAAGAGGACAGGGGAACTATGGCTACACCTTC.

This clone was detected ten times or more. The chain employs TRBV4-1 and TRBJ1-2; TRBD1 matches at 7 bases. The CDR3 runs 18 residues. In germline, CDR1 is MGHRA, CDR2 YSYEKL. Unmatched junction bases numbered 21, after V lost 4 bases and J lost 7 bases. Here the CDR3 reads CASSPMPPQGLISRGYTF. The CDR3 bases are TGCGCCAGCAGCCCCATGCCCCCACAGGGGTTGATTAGTCGTGGCTACACCTTC.

The genes are TRBV6-1 and TRBJ1-3, with D hard to call. The CDR3 contains 15 residues. Trimming shortened V by 2 bases and J by 2 bases, and 10 bases separated the two germline ends. The V gene's germline CDR1 is MNHNS and CDR2 SASEGT. Here the CDR3 DNA reads TGTGCCAGCAGTGAAATCACCTACGCTGGAAACACCATATATTTT. Residues: CASSEITYAGNTIYF.

This clone was found once. The chain has TRBV28 and TRBJ2-1; D call uncertain. The germline V gene encodes CDR1 MDHEN and CDR2 SYDVKM. CDR3 length: 14 amino acids. V lost 2 bases, J lost 6 bases, and 11 bases lay in between. The CDR3 sequence: CASSLVTASNEQFF. As DNA, the CDR3 is TGTGCCAGCAGTTTAGTGACTGCTTCCAATGAGCAGTTCTTC.